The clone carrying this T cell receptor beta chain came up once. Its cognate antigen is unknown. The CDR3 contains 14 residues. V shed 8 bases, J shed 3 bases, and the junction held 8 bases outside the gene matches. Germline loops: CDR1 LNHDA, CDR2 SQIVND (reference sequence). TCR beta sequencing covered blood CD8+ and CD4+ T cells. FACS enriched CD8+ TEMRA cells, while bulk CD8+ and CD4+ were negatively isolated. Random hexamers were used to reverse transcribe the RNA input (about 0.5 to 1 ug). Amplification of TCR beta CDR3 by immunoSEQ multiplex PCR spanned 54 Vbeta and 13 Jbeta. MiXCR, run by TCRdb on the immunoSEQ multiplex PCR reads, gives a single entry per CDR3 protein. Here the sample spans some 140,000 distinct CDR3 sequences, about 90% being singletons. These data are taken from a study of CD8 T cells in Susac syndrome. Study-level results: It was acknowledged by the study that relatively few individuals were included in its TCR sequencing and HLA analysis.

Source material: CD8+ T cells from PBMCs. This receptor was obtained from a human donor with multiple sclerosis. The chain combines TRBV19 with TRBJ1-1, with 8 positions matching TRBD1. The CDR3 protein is CASAPGGEDTEAFF. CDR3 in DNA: TGTGCCAGTGCACCAGGGGGCGAGGACACTGAAGCTTTCTTT.